This T cell receptor beta chain was sequenced during a study of identical twins. The junction had 9 bases not matched to a gene; V was cut back by 2 bases and J by 0 bases. The length of the CDR3 is 19 residues. CDR1 and CDR2 (germline): SGHRS, YFSETQ. TCRdb recomputed calls from the 5' RACE reads with MiXCR, one row per CDR3 protein. The sample yields some 500,000 distinct CDR3 sequences, roughly an eighth seen once. These records were also assigned to another study, of yellow fever vaccine responses in identical twins.

V usage is TRBV5-1 and J usage is TRBJ2-6; 9 positions agree with TRBD1. This TCR was sampled from a woman under 30 in good health. What was sequenced was CD4+ T cells sorted from blood. CDR3 coding DNA: TGCGCCAGCAGCTTCTTCCCGGGACAGGGAGGCTCTGGGGCCAACGTCCTGACTTTC. The encoded protein is CASSFFPGQGGSGANVLTF.